This TCR beta chain was found in a study of blood T cell repertoires in COVID-19 (dated by TCRdb to between 2020 and 2021). Broadly, across the study: The collaborator samples originated in the United States, Italy and Spain and spanned the acute and convalescent phases of COVID-19. The prospective study material was composed of cDNA or gDNA derived from T cells, B-cell-depleted T cells, or PBMCs. The dataset comprised deeply sampled blood TCRbeta repertoires from subjects exposed to, actively infected with, or recovered from COVID-19. The repertoires were made available in a free public database intended to serve as a resource for research on the immune response to SARS-CoV-2. Samples were obtained from the ongoing ImmuneRACE study (first 160 participants) and from some 1,200 subjects provided by 6 global collaborators. The sample metadata nearly always contained a de-identified subject ID, COVID-19 status, age in years and sex. Where available, HLA class I and class II types were obtained from metadata supplied by the sample provider rather than from assay-based typing.

TCRbeta CDR3 regions were amplified from genomic DNA using the immunoSEQ Assay, a bias-controlled multiplex PCR. As for the authors' bioinformatics: Nucleated cell counts per sample were estimated from amplification of reference gene primers within the assay. To quantify the absolute abundance of each unique TCRbeta CDR3 rearrangement, sequence reads were collapsed and filtered. For each sample, productive Simpson clonality was calculated as the square root of Simpson's diversity index over productive rearrangements. Sourced from immuneACCESS, this table was stored by TCRdb with only in-frame sequences that have V and J called. A share of the clones is absent; for the studies checked, an unresolved V gene accounts for under half, and the remainder has no known explanation. D and trimming were read from the DNA, whereas the V and J calls and clone size are those reported in that table. Within this sample are about 250,000 clones, with about 91% of them counted one time only. The leading ten clones occupy 4% to 5% of the sample.

The trim is 3 bases for V and 0 bases for J, with a gap of 9 bases between the germline ends. Including the terminal cysteine and phenylalanine, the CDR3 comprises 15 residues. Here the CDR3 DNA is all that survives: 45 bases in frame from base 1. The germline V gene (reference sequence) specifies LNHDA as CDR1 and SQIVND as CDR2. Regarding this clone: Which antigen it targets is not known. One base away there is no much larger clone; base qualities are not given.

Summary of the overall study and its limitations: Clinical and demographic metadata were provided uncurated, with the amount varying by source and participant.

Another Seattle source contributed samples from volunteer blood donors who had recovered from COVID-19. The collaborating institutions used their own protocols to collect whole blood in K2EDTA tubes. Collaborator samples were shipped for TCRbeta analysis as frozen whole blood, isolated PBMCs, or DNA extracted from either sample type. The source of this sequence is a woman aged 35 to 49 who had recovered from COVID-19. Sample: peripheral blood. The rearranged chain carries TRBV19 and TRBJ1-5; the D gene is perhaps TRBD1, on 6 matching bases. The nucleotide sequence reads TGTGCCAGTAGTATCAGGGGACATAGCAATCAGCCCCAGCATTTT. Its translation reads: CASSIRGHSNQPQHF.